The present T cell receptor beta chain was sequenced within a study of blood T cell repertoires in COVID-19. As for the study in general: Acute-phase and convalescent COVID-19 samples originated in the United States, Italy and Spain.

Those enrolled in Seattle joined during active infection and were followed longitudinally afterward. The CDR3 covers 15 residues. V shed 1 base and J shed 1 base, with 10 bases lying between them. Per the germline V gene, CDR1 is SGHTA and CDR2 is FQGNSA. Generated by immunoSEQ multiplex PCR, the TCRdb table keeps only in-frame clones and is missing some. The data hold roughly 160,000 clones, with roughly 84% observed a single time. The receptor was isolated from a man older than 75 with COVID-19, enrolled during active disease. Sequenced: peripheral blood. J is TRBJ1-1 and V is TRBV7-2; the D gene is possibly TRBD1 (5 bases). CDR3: CASSLDLRANTEAFF. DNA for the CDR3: TGTGCCAGCAGCTTAGATCTCAGGGCGAACACTGAAGCTTTCTTT.